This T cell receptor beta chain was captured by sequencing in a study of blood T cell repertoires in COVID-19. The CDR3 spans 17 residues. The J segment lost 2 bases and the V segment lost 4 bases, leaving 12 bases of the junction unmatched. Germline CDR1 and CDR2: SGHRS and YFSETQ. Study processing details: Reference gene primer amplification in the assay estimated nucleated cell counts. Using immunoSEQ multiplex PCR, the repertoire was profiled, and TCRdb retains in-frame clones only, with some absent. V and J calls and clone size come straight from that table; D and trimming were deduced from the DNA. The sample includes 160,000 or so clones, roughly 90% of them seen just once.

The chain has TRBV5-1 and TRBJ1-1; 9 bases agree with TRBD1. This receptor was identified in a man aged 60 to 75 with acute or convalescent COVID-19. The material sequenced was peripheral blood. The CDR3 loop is CASSGGQGNRPNTEAFF. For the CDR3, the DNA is TGCGCCAGCAGCGGAGGACAGGGGAATCGACCTAACACTGAAGCTTTCTTT. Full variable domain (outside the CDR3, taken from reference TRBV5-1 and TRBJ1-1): KAGVTQTPRYLIKTRGQQVTLSCSPISGHRSVSWYQQTPGQGLQFLFEYFSETQRNKGNFPGRFSGRQFSNSRSEMNVSTLELGDSALYLCASSGGQGNRPNTEAFFGQGTRLTVV.